The 21 T cell receptor beta chains below come from one sample, sequenced in a study of blood T cell repertoires in COVID-19. The repertoire was sequenced with immunoSEQ multiplex PCR; TCRdb's copy has only in-frame clones and lacks some. The repertoire has fewer than 80,000 clones, nearly 90% of them found once; the top ten carry more than 4.5%. The sequenced sample was peripheral blood. These receptors originate from a man aged 50-60 years with acute or convalescent COVID-19.

The chain couples TRBV11-3 to TRBJ2-7; TRBD1 aligns across 7 bases. The V gene end was trimmed by 6 bases and the J gene end by 7 bases; junction bases not matched to a gene: 15. The CDR3 contains 15 residues. The germline V gene has CDR1 SGHNT and CDR2 YENEEA. For the CDR3, the DNA is TGTGCCAGCAGTCCAGACAGGGAGTCTATCTTAGAGCAGTACTTC. Translating it yields CASSPDRESILEQYF.

The chain links TRBV6-5 to TRBJ1-1; 8 bases fit TRBD1. CDR1 and CDR2 (germline): MNHEY, SVGAGI. The CDR3 spans 15 residues. V lost 6 bases, J lost 1 base, and 7 bases stayed unmatched. This CDR3 reads CASSSRTGKNTEAFF. The CDR3 region has the DNA TGTGCCAGCAGCTCCCGGACAGGGAAGAACACTGAAGCTTTCTTT.

With respect to this clone: A much more abundant neighbour one base away suggests this may be a read error. The chain employs TRBV7-9 and TRBJ2-2; TRBD1 matches 11 bases. J was trimmed by 7 bases and V by 5 bases; bases with no gene match: 9. CDR1 is SEHNR and CDR2 is FQNEAQ in the germline V gene (reference sequence). CDR3 size: 16 residues. The CDR3 DNA is TGTGCCAGCAGCGGGACAGGGGGGGACTACGGCGGGGAGCTGTTTTTT. Residues: CASSGTGGDYGGELFF.

V is TRBV18 and J is TRBJ1-2, with 9 bases aligning to TRBD1. V lost 0 bases and J lost 0; bases outside the gene matches: 5. The CDR3 length is 17 residues. From germline, CDR1 is KGHSH and CDR2 LQKENI. In DNA, the CDR3 is TGTGCCAGCTCACCACCGGGACAGGGAGGAGCTAACTATGGCTACACCTTC. Its protein is CASSPPGQGGANYGYTF.

The chain links TRBV6-2 or TRBV6-3 to TRBJ2-7; a possible D gene is TRBD2 (6 bases). Trimming pared 0 bases from V and 1 base from J, leaving 13 bases between. The length of the CDR3 is 16 residues. Germline V gene sequence: CDR1 MNHEY, CDR2 SVGEGT. The CDR3 loop is CASSYSGGVKSYEQYF. In DNA, the CDR3 is TGTGCCAGCAGTTACTCAGGCGGGGTAAAGTCCTACGAGCAGTACTTC.

CDR3 nucleotide sequence: TGTGCCTGGAGTTCTACCCTCGGCTCTAGAGAGACCCAGTACTTC. This encodes CAWSSTLGSRETQYF. This chain uses TRBV30 with TRBJ2-5; no clear D gene. Trimming took off 2 bases at V and 4 bases at J, with 17 bases between the two ends. This CDR3 spans 15 amino acids. Per the germline V gene, CDR1 is GTSNPN and CDR2 is SVGIG (reference sequence). The full variable domain, completed using reference TRBV30 and TRBJ2-5, is SQTIHQWPATLVQPVGSPLSLECTVEGTSNPNLYWYRQAAGRGLQLLFYSVGIGQISSEVPQNLSASRPQDRQFILSSKKLLLSDSGFYLCAWSSTLGSRETQYFGPGTRLLVL.

The chain has TRBV30 and TRBJ1-5; D gene uncertain. Trimming stripped 1 base from V and 6 bases from J, with 16 bases between. Germline V CDR1 and CDR2: GTSNPN, SVGIG (reference sequence). The CDR3 is made up of 15 amino acids. In DNA form, the CDR3 reads TGTGCCTGGAGTGGAGGTGCGTTTGGCATTCAGCCCCAGCATTTT. This encodes CAWSGGAFGIQPQHF.

V and J are TRBV27 and TRBJ1-5, with 7 bases lining up with TRBD1. This CDR3 comprises 15 residues. Per the germline V gene, CDR1 is MNHEY and CDR2 is SMNVEV (reference sequence). The V segment lost 5 bases and the J segment 2 bases; nucleotides outside the gene matches: 6. Written as DNA, the CDR3 is TGTGCCAGCAGTACAGGGGTGAATGGCAATCAGCCCCAGCATTTT. Translating it yields CASSTGVNGNQPQHF.

This chain connects TRBV11-2 to TRBJ1-2, with 7 bases fitting TRBD1. This CDR3 is built from 16 residues. CDR1 and CDR2 (germline): SGHAT, FQNNGV. V shed 0 bases, J shed 3 bases, and the junction held 7 bases outside the gene matches. The CDR3 coding sequence is TGTGCCAGCAGCTTAGACGGGCGACAGGGACACTATGGCTACACCTTC. It translates to CASSLDGRQGHYGYTF.

V gene TRBV5-1 combines with J gene TRBJ2-7, with D maybe TRBD2 (6 bases). V was pared by 4 bases and J by 5 bases, with 13 bases between. CDR1 is SGHRS, CDR2 YFSETQ, per germline. The CDR3 loop spans 13 amino acids. CDR3 nucleotides: TGCGCCAGCAGCCCGCGGGGATCCGACGAGCAGTACTTC. Protein: CASSPRGSDEQYF.

This chain joins TRBV21-1 and TRBJ1-1; the D call in the table, TRBD1, was not verified against the DNA. TRBV21-1 is classified as a pseudogene. There are 19 residues in the CDR3. The CDR3 sequence is CASSPSWDTRGLMNTEAFF. The CDR3 DNA is TGTGCCAGCAGCCCCTCGTGGGACACCCGGGGCCTAATGAACACTGAAGCTTTCTTT.

V is TRBV15 and J is TRBJ2-1; 7 nucleotides match TRBD2. Germline loops: CDR1 LNHNV, CDR2 YYDKDF (reference sequence). This CDR3 is 15 amino acids long. Germline trimming cut 8 bases from V and 2 bases from J; bases unmatched to any gene: 9. CDR3 region: CATQNWEGTYNEQFF. Here the CDR3 DNA reads TGTGCCACCCAAAACTGGGAGGGCACCTACAATGAGCAGTTCTTC.

V usage is TRBV9 and J usage is TRBJ2-4; 14 bases line up with TRBD2. J lost 0 bases, V lost 0 bases, and 8 bases had no gene match. Germline V gives CDR1 SGDLS, CDR2 YYNGEE. This CDR3 has 20 amino acids. DNA of the CDR3: TGTGCCAGCAGCGTAGAGACTAGCGGGAGGGCCGAGATAGCCAAAAACATTCAGTACTTC. Amino acid sequence: CASSVETSGRAEIAKNIQYF.

In its sample, this clone was seen a few times. This chain joins TRBV5-1 and TRBJ2-1; weak D call: TRBD2 (7 bases). This CDR3 has 17 amino acids. CDR1 and CDR2 from the germline V gene are SGHRS and YFSETQ. V was trimmed by 4 bases and J by 9 bases, leaving 26 bases between them. The CDR3 is CASSPDLRGGSRGEQFF. For the CDR3, the DNA is TGCGCCAGCAGCCCGGACCTAAGGGGGGGATCAAGAGGTGAGCAGTTCTTC.

The chain combines TRBV27 with TRBJ2-5; the D gene is possibly TRBD2 (6 bases). CDR1 is MNHEY and CDR2 is SMNVEV in the germline V gene (reference sequence). The CDR3 is 16 amino acids. V was clipped by 5 bases and J by 5 bases, with 21 bases between them. The CDR3, as DNA: TGTGCCAGCAGTCCTAAATTACATGGGAGGCTTGAGACCCAGTACTTC. Encoded protein: CASSPKLHGRLETQYF.

The gene calls are TRBV7-6 and TRBJ1-5; D perhaps matches TRBD1 (5 bases). This CDR3 has 16 residues. V lost 1 base and J lost 5, with 15 bases in between. CDR1 and CDR2 (germline): SGHVS, FNYEAQ. The CDR3 nucleotides read TGTGCCAGCAGCTTAGATTGGACAACAACTGATCAGCCCCAGCATTTT. It is translated as CASSLDWTTTDQPQHF.

This clone was seen only once. This sequence joins TRBV19 and TRBJ2-1; 7 positions agree with TRBD1. This CDR3 is built from 13 residues. J lost 7 bases, V lost 3 bases, and 3 bases had no gene match. Germline-derived CDR1 and CDR2 are LNHDA and SQIVND (reference sequence). For the CDR3, the DNA is TGTGCCAGTAGTATGGGACAGCGAAATGAGCAGTTCTTC. Amino acid sequence: CASSMGQRNEQFF.

The rearrangement links TRBV6-5 to TRBJ1-2, with D uncertain. The CDR3 is 13 residues long. The V end was cut by 0 bases, the J end by 6 bases, with 8 bases between. From germline, CDR1 is MNHEY and CDR2 SVGAGI. This chain's CDR3 is CASSYSNMDGYTF. DNA of the CDR3: TGTGCCAGCAGTTACTCGAACATGGATGGCTACACCTTC.

This rearrangement joins TRBV19 to TRBJ2-1; D perhaps matches TRBD2 (5 bases). CDR3 length: 15 residues. The V and J ends lost 3 bases and 0 bases respectively, with 9 bases between them. Germline CDR1 reads LNHDA; CDR2 reads SQIVND (reference sequence). The CDR3 is CASSINGNSYNEQFF. The CDR3 DNA reads TGTGCCAGTAGTATCAACGGGAACTCCTACAATGAGCAGTTCTTC. The full variable domain, in which reference TRBV19 and TRBJ2-1 provide the parts outside the CDR3, is DGGITQSPKYLFRKEGQNVTLSCEQNLNHDAMYWYRQDPGQGLRLIYYSQIVNDFQKGDIAEGYSVSREKKESFPLTVTSAQKNPTAFYLCASSINGNSYNEQFFGPGTRLTVL.

This sequence joins TRBV10-1 and TRBJ2-7; 11 bases agree with TRBD1. The germline V gene encodes CDR1 WNHNN and CDR2 SYGVQD (reference sequence). V gave up 6 bases and J gave up 3 bases; unmatched junction bases: 4. This CDR3 region has 14 residues. The CDR3, as DNA: TGCGCCAGCAGAATCGGGACAGGGGGCTACGAGCAGTACTTC. Protein product: CASRIGTGGYEQYF.

The chain employs TRBV6-5 and TRBJ1-2; weak D call: TRBD1 (5 bases). V lost 0 bases to trimming and J lost 7 bases, with 9 bases between them. Germline V CDR1 and CDR2: MNHEY, SVGAGI. The CDR3 has 13 amino acids. In DNA, the CDR3 is TGTGCCAGCAGTTACTCGACAGTACCTGGCTACACCTTC. Protein product: CASSYSTVPGYTF.